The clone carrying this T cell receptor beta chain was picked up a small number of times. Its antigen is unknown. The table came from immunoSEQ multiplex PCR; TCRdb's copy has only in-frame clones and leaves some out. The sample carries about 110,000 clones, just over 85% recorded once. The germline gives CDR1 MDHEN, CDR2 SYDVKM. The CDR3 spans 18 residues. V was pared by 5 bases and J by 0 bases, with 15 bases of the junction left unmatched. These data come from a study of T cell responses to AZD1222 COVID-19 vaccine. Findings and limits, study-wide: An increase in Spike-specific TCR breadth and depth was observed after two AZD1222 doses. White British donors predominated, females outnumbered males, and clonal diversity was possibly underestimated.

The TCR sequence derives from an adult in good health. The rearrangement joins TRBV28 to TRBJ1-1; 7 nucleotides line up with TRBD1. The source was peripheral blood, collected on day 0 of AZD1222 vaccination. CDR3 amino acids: CASSRIWTGYSLNTEAFF. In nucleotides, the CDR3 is TGTGCCAGCAGTAGGATCTGGACAGGATACTCCCTGAACACTGAAGCTTTCTTT.